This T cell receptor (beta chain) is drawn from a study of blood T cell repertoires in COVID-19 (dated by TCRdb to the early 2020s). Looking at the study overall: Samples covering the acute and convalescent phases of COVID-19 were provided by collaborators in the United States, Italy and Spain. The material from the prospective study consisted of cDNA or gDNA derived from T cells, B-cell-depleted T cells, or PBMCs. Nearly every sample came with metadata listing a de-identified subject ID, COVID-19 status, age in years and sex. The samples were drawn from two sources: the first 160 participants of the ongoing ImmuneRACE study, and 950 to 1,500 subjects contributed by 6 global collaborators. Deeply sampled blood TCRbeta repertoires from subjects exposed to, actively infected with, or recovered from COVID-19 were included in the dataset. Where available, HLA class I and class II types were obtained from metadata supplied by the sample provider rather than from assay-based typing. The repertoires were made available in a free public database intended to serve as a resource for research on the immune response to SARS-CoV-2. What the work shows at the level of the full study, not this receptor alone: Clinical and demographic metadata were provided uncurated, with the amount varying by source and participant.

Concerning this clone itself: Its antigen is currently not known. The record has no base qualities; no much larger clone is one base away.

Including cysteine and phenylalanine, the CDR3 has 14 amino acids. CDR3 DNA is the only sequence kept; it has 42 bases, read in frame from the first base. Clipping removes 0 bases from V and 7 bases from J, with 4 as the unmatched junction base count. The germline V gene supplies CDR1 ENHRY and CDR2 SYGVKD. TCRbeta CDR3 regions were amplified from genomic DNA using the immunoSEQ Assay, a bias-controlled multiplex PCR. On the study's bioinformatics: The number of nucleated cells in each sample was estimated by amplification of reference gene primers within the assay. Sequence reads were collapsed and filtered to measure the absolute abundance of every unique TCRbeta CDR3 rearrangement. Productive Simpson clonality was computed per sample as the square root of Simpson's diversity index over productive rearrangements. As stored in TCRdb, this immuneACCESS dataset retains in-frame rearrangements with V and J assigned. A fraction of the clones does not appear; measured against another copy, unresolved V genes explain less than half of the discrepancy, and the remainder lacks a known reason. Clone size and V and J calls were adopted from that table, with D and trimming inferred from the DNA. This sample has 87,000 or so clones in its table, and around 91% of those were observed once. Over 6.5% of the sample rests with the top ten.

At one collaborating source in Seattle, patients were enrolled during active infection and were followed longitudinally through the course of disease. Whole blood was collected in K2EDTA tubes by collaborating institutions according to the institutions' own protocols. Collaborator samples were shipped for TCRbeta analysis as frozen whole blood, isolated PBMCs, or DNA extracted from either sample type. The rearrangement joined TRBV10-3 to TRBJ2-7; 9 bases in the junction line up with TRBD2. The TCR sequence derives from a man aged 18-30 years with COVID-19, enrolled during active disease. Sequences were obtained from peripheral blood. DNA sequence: TGTGCCATCAGTGAGTCGAGGACTAGCGATGAGCAGTACTTC. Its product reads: CAISESRTSDEQYF.